This T cell receptor beta chain comes out of a study of blood T cell repertoires in COVID-19 (dated by TCRdb to the early 2020s). With regard to the full study: Samples from collaborators originated in the United States, Italy and Spain and spanned both the acute and convalescent phases of COVID-19. The samples were drawn from two sources: the first 160 participants of the ongoing ImmuneRACE study, and approximately 1,300 subjects contributed by 6 global collaborators. The repertoires were released in a freely available public database intended as a resource for research on the immune response to SARS-CoV-2. Where available, HLA class I and class II types were obtained from metadata supplied by the sample provider rather than from assay-based typing. Subjects who had been exposed to COVID-19, were actively infected with it, or had recovered from it provided the deeply sampled blood TCRbeta repertoires that made up the dataset. The material from the prospective study consisted of cDNA or gDNA derived from T cells, B-cell-depleted T cells, or PBMCs. The sample metadata nearly always contained a de-identified subject ID, COVID-19 status, age in years and sex.

The immunoSEQ Assay, a bias-controlled multiplex PCR, was used to amplify TCRbeta CDR3 regions from genomic DNA. In the original analysis: The number of nucleated cells in each sample was estimated by amplification of reference gene primers within the assay. Sequence reads were collapsed and filtered to measure the absolute abundance of every unique TCRbeta CDR3 rearrangement. For each sample, productive Simpson clonality was calculated as the square root of Simpson's diversity index across productive rearrangements. This is the immuneACCESS table as TCRdb keeps it, with only in-frame sequences that have V and J called. A part of the clones is gone; compared with another copy, unresolved V genes explain less than half, and the rest is unexplained. D and trimming come from the DNA, and the V and J calls and clone size come from that table. In all, the sample holds about 280,000 clones, and 85% of those were seen once. Of the sample, under 3% is held by the ten largest clones.

V lost 1 base and J lost 1 base; the stretch between them is 5 bases long. CDR3 length: 13 amino acids, cysteine to phenylalanine. Only the CDR3 part of the read is kept: 39 bases, read in frame from the first base. CDR1 and CDR2 are read off the germline V gene as SGDLS and YYNGEE. The sample holds a few counts of this clone. It lacks a known antigen. Base qualities were left out, and no much larger clone turns up one base away. In the same sample, other DNA sequences code for this CDR3. The investigation overall reported the following: How much clinical and demographic metadata was included differed by source and by participant, and the metadata was provided uncurated.

In the prospective study, participants were about 18 to 89 years old, resided in about two dozen geographic areas of the United States, and were enrolled through a virtual design. Cohort assignment in the prospective study relied on participant-reported clinical history from a screening survey and a study questionnaire. Recovered participants in ImmuneRACE Cohort 3 were defined by two consecutive negative NP/OP PCR tests, clearance by a healthcare professional, or resolution of symptoms. Each participant in the prospective study had whole blood, serum and a nasopharyngeal or oropharyngeal swab collected by mobile phlebotomists. Over an approximately two-month period, participants in the prospective study had the option of providing additional blood draws and questionnaires. Prospective study blood samples were shipped either frozen or at room temperature before DNA extraction.

Recombination joined TRBV9 with TRBJ1-1; the D segment could be TRBD1, given 5 matching bases. The TCR was taken from a woman in her 50s who had recovered from COVID-19. Sequenced: PBMCs or T cells enriched from blood (not recorded which). The CDR3 region has the sequence CASSVRGNTEAFF. The nucleotide sequence is given as TGTGCCAGCAGCGTAAGGGGGAACACTGAAGCTTTCTTT.